This T cell receptor (beta chain) appears in the sequencing data of a study of blood T cells in healthy people across ages. Across the study: Template switching picked up about one barcoded beta molecule for each two T cells. Overall study findings and caveats: PBMCs went unsorted, and a conclusive naive versus antigen-experienced comparison was therefore prevented.

Next came a second PCR, run for about 7 to 11 cycles, which used a sample-barcoded 5' primer along with a J-beta primer mix. All cDNA molecules were each tagged by a template-switch adaptor with 12 random nucleotides. One entry per CDR3 protein results from TCRdb running MiXCR on the 5' RACE reads. Among 1.5 million to 1.8 million distinct CDR3 sequences listed, roughly 43% were seen once. The ends were cut back, 0 bases at V and 9 bases at J, with 12 bases in the middle. Germline CDR1 LGHDT, CDR2 YNNKEL (reference sequence). The CDR3 is 15 amino acids. Details on this clonotype: What it binds is not known.

V is TRBV3-1 and J is TRBJ1-6, with D uncertain. Sequencing was carried out using blood. The sequence derives from a woman aged 18 to 35 in good health. The CDR3 sequence: CASSQDRVRLSPLHF. The CDR3 DNA reads as TGTGCCAGCAGCCAAGATAGGGTCCGGCTTTCACCCCTCCACTTT.